The text below deals with one TCR beta chain. The target antigen is unknown. This sample is part of a study of T-cell reconstitution after alpha-beta-depleted transplantation in children. Study outcomes and limitations: Approximately two months post-transplant, alpha-beta T cells reportedly originated from several hundred expanded graft clones. Newly produced T cells mostly accounted for T-cell counts and diversity one year post-transplant.

The ends were cut back, 6 bases at V and 4 bases at J, with 9 bases in the middle. The length of the CDR3 is 12 residues. In germline, CDR1 is SEHNR, CDR2 FQNEAQ (reference sequence). A library of TCRbeta sequences, prepared with unique molecular identifiers, was generated. TCRdb ran MiXCR on the PCR reads and lists one entry per CDR3 protein. The data show around 300,000 distinct CDR3 sequences, with around 7.3% seen just once and 8.5% to 9.5% held by the top ten. This sample comprised peripheral blood, obtained 360 days after TCRalphabeta/CD19-depleted stem cell transplant. The TCR sequence derives from a female patient aged 2 to 10 who had a stem cell transplant for Fanconi anemia, so the T cells may come from the graft donor. The rearrangement links TRBV7-9 to TRBJ2-5; no firm D call. Here the CDR3 DNA reads TGTGCCAGCAGTCACGCTAGAGAGACCCAGTACTTC. It codes for CASSHARETQYF.